This paragraph covers one T cell receptor beta chain sequence. The CDR3 contains 14 residues. The ends lost 6 bases at V and 4 bases at J; junction bases unmatched: 9. CDR1 and CDR2 from the germline V gene are MNHEY and SVGAGI. This sample was included in a study of blood T cell repertoires in COVID-19. Study as a whole: Material from acute and convalescent COVID-19 was sourced from the United States, Italy and Spain. T cells, B-cell-depleted T cells, or PBMCs supplied cDNA or gDNA.

Authors' processing steps: Scientists estimated how many nucleated cells there were by amplifying reference gene primers. This table comes from immunoSEQ multiplex PCR, and its TCRdb copy is limited to in-frame clones, with some not included. V and J calls and clone size are copied from that table; D and trimming were computed from the DNA. The sample holds approximately 350,000 clones, about 90% seen once. Sequenced sample: peripheral blood. This sequence was found in a man aged 35-49 years with acute or convalescent COVID-19. The chain carries TRBV6-5 and TRBJ2-7; 7 bases map to TRBD2. This CDR3 reads CASRGRREVYEQYF. As DNA, the CDR3 is TGTGCCAGCAGGGGGAGACGGGAGGTTTACGAGCAGTACTTC.